Presented here are 10 T cell receptor beta chains from one specimen sequenced in a study of neurological immune-mediated disorders. TCRdb analysed the 5' RACE reads with MiXCR anew, one entry per CDR3 protein. The data contain 50,000 or so distinct CDR3 sequences, approximately 3.5% of them singletons. The sample comprised PBMCs. Source of these receptors: a man aged 40-50 years with multiple sclerosis.

This clonotype was found many times. The J gene is TRBJ1-2, the V gene TRBV25-1, with 8 nucleotides matching TRBD1. Germline V gene data show CDR1 as MGHDK and CDR2 as SYGVNS. There are 13 residues in the CDR3. V lost 6 bases to trimming and J lost 4 bases; unmatched junction nucleotides: 4. CDR3 DNA sequence: TGTGCCAGCAGAGATGACAGGGGCTATGGCTACACCTTC. Residues: CASRDDRGYGYTF.

This clonotype showed up many times. J is TRBJ2-7 and V is TRBV5-1; 7 nucleotides match TRBD1. The CDR3 is 12 amino acids. Germline CDR1 is SGHRS and CDR2 is YFSETQ. V lost 4 bases to trimming and J lost 6 bases; unmatched junction nucleotides: 4. DNA for the CDR3: TGCGCCAGCAGCCCGACAGGGAGCGAGCAGTACTTC. Translated, it gives CASSPTGSEQYF.

About this clonotype: One end of the junction is discordant with germline, which a read error may explain. The CDR3 here is CASSLETKSNQPQNF. CDR3 sequence (DNA): TGTGCCAGCAGCTTAGAGACCAAGAGCAATCAGCCCCAGAATTTT. J is TRBJ1-5 and V is TRBV7-2; D unresolved. This CDR3 is 15 amino acids long. Looked up from germline, CDR1 is SGHTA and CDR2 is FQGNSA.

In this sample, this clonotype turned up many times. The rearrangement uses TRBV7-9 and TRBJ2-7; perhaps TRBD2 as D (5 bases). V gave up 3 bases and J gave up 3 bases, with 15 bases separating them. CDR3 length equals 15 residues. Germline CDR1 reads SEHNR; CDR2 reads FQNEAQ (reference sequence). CDR3 sequence reads: CASSFAAGRGYEQYF. The CDR3 DNA follows: TGTGCCAGCAGCTTCGCAGCCGGACGGGGCTACGAGCAGTACTTC. The full variable domain, with the rest looked up from reference TRBV7-9 and TRBJ2-7, is DTGVSQNPRHKITKRGQNVTFRCDPISEHNRLYWYRQTLGQGPEFLTYFQNEAQLEKSRLLSDRFSAERPKGSFSTLEIQRTEQGDSAMYLCASSFAAGRGYEQYFGPGTRLTVT.

In this sample, this clonotype turned up many times. This chain joins TRBV3-1 and TRBJ2-1; TRBD2 might be the D (6 bases). CDR1 is LGHDT, CDR2 YNNKEL, per germline (reference sequence). The CDR3 extends over 12 amino acids. Deletions cut 1 base from V and 15 bases from J, with 13 bases between. CDR3 sequence reads: CASSQGRGMLFF. CDR3 DNA sequence: TGTGCCAGCAGCCAAGGGCGGGGAATGCTGTTCTTC.

This clonotype was picked up many times. The rearrangement uses TRBV3-1 and TRBJ2-3; TRBD2 might be the D (7 bases). V was pared by 1 base and J by 1 base, with 15 bases between. The germline CDR1 and CDR2 sequences are LGHDT and YNNKEL (reference sequence). The CDR3 totals 17 residues. The CDR3 nucleotides read TGTGCCAGCAGCCAAGGATGGGCGGGGGCCCGCACAGATACGCAGTATTTT. Translated, it gives CASSQGWAGARTDTQYF.

This clonotype was counted ten times or more. J is TRBJ2-5 and V is TRBV5-6; 10 nucleotides agree with TRBD1. This CDR3 has 15 residues. Unmatched junction bases numbered 6, after V lost 4 bases and J lost 3 bases. The V gene's germline CDR1 is SGHDT and CDR2 YYEEEE. The CDR3, as DNA: TGTGCCAGCAGCCTGCTTGGGACAGGGGAAGAGACCCAGTACTTC. Translation: CASSLLGTGEETQYF.

The sample holds many counts of this clonotype. At one of its ends the junction is not consistent with the germline gene, which may arise from a read error. This chain connects TRBV20-1 to TRBJ1-5; possibly TRBD1 for D (6 bases). CDR1 is DFQATT and CDR2 is SNEGSKA in the germline V gene (reference sequence). CDR3 length: 16 amino acids. DNA of the CDR3: TGCAGTGCTAGAGGCGACAGGTCGAAAGGCGATCAGCCCCAGAATTTT. Its protein product is CSARGDRSKGDQPQNF.

This clonotype was detected many times. This chain links TRBV7-9 with TRBJ2-5; TRBD2 agrees at 7 bases. This CDR3 region has 14 residues. Germline V gives CDR1 SEHNR, CDR2 FQNEAQ (reference sequence). The V segment lost 3 bases and the J segment 4 bases; nucleotides outside the gene matches: 5. CDR3 in amino acids: CASSLGGVGETQYF. The DNA of the CDR3 is TGTGCCAGCAGCTTGGGGGGGGTTGGAGAGACCCAGTACTTC.

As regards this clonotype: With a much larger clone just one base away, this may be a read error. The chain couples TRBV4-1 to TRBJ1-4; D remains unclear. Between the trimmed V and J ends, which lost 1 base and 4 bases, there was a span of 13 bases. The length of the CDR3 is 16 residues. Looked up from germline, CDR1 is MGHRA and CDR2 is YSYEKL. CDR3 sequence reads: CASSQGGSGINEKLFF. In DNA form, the CDR3 reads TGCGCCAGCAGCCAAGGGGGATCCGGAATTAATGAAAAACTGTTTTTT.